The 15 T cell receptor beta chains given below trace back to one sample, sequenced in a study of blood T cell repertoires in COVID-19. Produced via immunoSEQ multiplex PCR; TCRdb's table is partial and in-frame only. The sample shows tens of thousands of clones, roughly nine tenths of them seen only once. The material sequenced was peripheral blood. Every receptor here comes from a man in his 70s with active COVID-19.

CDR3 sequence reads: CASSVGQGEQYF. The CDR3 coding sequence is TGTGCCAGCAGCGTAGGACAGGGCGAGCAGTACTTC. The chain combines TRBV9 with TRBJ2-7; 7 nucleotides align to TRBD1. The V and J ends lost 0 bases and 6 bases, in that order; junction bases with no gene match: 0. This CDR3 is 12 amino acids long. Germline V gene sequence: CDR1 SGDLS, CDR2 YYNGEE.

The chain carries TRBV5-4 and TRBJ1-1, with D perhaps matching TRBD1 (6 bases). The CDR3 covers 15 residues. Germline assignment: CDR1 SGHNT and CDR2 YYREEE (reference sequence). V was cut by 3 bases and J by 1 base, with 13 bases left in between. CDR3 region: CASSWGPTANTEAFF. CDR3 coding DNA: TGTGCCAGCAGCTGGGGGCCCACAGCGAACACTGAAGCTTTCTTT.

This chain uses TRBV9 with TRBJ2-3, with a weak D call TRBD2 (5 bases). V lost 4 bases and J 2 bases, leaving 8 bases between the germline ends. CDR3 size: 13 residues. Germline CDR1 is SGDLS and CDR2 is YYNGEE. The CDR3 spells CASSRGFTDTQYF. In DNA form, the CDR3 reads TGTGCCAGCAGCCGGGGTTTCACAGATACGCAGTATTTT.

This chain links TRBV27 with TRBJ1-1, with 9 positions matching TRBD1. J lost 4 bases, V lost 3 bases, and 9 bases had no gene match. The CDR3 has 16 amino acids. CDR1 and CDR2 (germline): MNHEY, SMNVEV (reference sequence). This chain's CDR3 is CASSFVSSTGGTEAFF. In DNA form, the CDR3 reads TGTGCCAGCAGTTTCGTTTCCTCGACAGGGGGCACTGAAGCTTTCTTT.

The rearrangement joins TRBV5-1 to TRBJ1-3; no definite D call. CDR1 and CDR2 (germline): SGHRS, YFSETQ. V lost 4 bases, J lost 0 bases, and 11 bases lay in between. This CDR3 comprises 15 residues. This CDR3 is CASSMAVDSGNTIYF. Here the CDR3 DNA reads TGCGCCAGCAGCATGGCGGTTGACTCTGGAAACACCATATATTTT.

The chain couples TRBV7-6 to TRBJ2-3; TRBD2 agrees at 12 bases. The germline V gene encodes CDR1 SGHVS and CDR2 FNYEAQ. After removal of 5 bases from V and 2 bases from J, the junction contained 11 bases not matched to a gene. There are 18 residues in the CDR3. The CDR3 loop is CASSKRWASGGDTDTQYF. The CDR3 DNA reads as TGTGCCAGCAGCAAAAGATGGGCTAGCGGGGGGGACACAGATACGCAGTATTTT.

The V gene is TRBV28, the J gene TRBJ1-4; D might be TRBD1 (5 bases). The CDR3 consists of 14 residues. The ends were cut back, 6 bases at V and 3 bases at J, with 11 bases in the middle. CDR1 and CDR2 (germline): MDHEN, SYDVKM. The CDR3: CASRQGSANEKLFF. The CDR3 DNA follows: TGTGCCAGCAGGCAGGGATCGGCTAATGAAAAACTGTTTTTT.

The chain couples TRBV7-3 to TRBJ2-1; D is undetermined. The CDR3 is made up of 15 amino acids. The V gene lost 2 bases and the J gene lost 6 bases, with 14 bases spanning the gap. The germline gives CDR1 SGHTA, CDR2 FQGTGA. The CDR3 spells CASSLALTSANEQFF. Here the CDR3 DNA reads TGTGCCAGCAGCTTAGCCCTTACATCTGCCAATGAGCAGTTCTTC.

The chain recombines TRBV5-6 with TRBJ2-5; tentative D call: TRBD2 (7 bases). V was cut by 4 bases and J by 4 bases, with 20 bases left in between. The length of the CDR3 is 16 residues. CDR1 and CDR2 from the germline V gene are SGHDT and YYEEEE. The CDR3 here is CASSLGGGGILETQYF. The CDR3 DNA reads TGTGCCAGCAGCCTGGGAGGGGGGGGCATTTTAGAGACCCAGTACTTC.

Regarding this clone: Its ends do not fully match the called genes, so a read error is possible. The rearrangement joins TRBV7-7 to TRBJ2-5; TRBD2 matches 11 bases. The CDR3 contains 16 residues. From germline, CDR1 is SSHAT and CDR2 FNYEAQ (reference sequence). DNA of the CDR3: TGTGCTAGCAGCTTAGGGGTAGCGGGGGGGTCTGAGACCCAGTACTTC. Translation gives CASSLGVAGGSETQYF.

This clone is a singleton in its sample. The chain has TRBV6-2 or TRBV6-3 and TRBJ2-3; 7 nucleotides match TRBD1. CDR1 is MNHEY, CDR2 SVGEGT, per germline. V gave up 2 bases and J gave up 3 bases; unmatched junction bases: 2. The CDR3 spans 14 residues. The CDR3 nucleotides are TGTGCCAGCAGTTACAGGGGGCAGACAGATACGCAGTATTTT. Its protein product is CASSYRGQTDTQYF.

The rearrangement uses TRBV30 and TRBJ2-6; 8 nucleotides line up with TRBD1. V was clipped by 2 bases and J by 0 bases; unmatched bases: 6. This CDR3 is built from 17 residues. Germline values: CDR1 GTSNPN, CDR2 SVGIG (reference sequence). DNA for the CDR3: TGTGCCTGGAGTCCACGACAGGGGATCTCTGGGGCCAACGTCCTGACTTTC. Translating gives CAWSPRQGISGANVLTF.

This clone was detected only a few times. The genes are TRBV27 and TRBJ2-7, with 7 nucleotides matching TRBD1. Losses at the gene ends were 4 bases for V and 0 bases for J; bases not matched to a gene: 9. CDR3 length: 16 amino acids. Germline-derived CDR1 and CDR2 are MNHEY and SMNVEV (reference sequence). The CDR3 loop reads CASSSAGTASSYEQYF. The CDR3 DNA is TGTGCCAGCAGTTCGGCCGGGACAGCAAGCTCCTACGAGCAGTACTTC.

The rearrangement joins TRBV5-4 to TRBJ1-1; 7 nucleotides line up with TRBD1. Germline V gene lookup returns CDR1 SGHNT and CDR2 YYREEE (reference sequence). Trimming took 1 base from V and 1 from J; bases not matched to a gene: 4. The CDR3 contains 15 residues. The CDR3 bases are TGTGCCAGCAGCTTGTCAGGGGGATCGAACACTGAAGCTTTCTTT. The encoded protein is CASSLSGGSNTEAFF.

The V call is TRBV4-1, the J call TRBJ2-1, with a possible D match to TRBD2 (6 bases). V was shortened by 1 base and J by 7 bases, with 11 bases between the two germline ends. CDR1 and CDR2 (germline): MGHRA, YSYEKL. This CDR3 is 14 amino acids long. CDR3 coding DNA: TGCGCCAGCAGCCAAGGGTTGGGGAGGAATGAGCAGTTCTTC. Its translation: CASSQGLGRNEQFF.